The 17 T cell receptor beta chains below come from one sample, sequenced in a study of beta chain features in type 1 diabetes. Every bit of the isolated RNA underwent reverse transcription, so sequencing read expressed TCRB transcripts. Only in-frame clones appear in the TCRdb table, and some are missing; sequencing was by immunoSEQ multiplex PCR. The table shows about 320,000 clones, with 14% occurring only once. What was sequenced was central memory CD4+ T cells from blood. The receptors here all came from a man aged 25-45 years in good health.

The chain joins TRBV29-1 to TRBJ2-5; 8 nucleotides align to TRBD1. The CDR3 runs 14 residues. The ends lost 8 bases at V and 4 bases at J; junction bases unmatched: 12. Germline values: CDR1 SQVTM, CDR2 ANQGSEA. The DNA for the CDR3 is TGCAGCCTATCCGGGACAGGAGGGGGAGAGACCCAGTACTTC. Translated: CSLSGTGGGETQYF. The full variable domain, rest sourced from reference TRBV29-1 and TRBJ2-5, is SAVISQKPSRDICQRGTSLTIQCQVDSQVTMMFWYRQQPGQSLTLIATANQGSEATYESGFVIDKFPISRPNLTFSTLTVSNMSPEDSSIYLCSLSGTGGGETQYFGPGTRLLVL.

This clone was seen only a few times. The J gene is TRBJ2-1, the V gene TRBV5-4; D is unresolved. Germline-derived CDR1 and CDR2 are SGHNT and YYREEE (reference sequence). V was shortened by 3 bases and J by 8 bases, with 6 bases between the two germline ends. The CDR3 covers 11 residues. The CDR3 loop is CASSSADEQFF. In DNA form, the CDR3 reads TGTGCCAGCAGCTCCGCGGATGAGCAGTTCTTC.

This clone was counted at least ten times. V is TRBV7-2 and J is TRBJ2-3; weak D call: TRBD2 (6 bases). CDR3 length equals 16 residues. Germline CDR1 and CDR2: SGHTA and FQGNSA. V dropped 6 bases and J dropped 3 bases, with 19 bases sitting between them. CDR3 sequence reads: CASRLSTGVSTDTQYF. CDR3 nucleotide sequence: TGTGCCAGCAGGCTCAGCACGGGAGTCTCAACAGATACGCAGTATTTT.

V usage is TRBV6-5 and J usage is TRBJ1-4; D uncertain. The CDR3 covers 13 residues. Germline CDR1 reads MNHEY; CDR2 reads SVGAGI. V shed 6 bases and J shed 7 bases, with 12 bases lying between them. In DNA form, the CDR3 reads TGTGCCAGCAGCCATTTTGTCAGTGAAAAACTGTTTTTT. It yields the protein CASSHFVSEKLFF.

The chain combines TRBV6-5 with TRBJ2-7; TRBD2 might be the D (6 bases). The CDR3 covers 16 residues. Germline V gene lookup returns CDR1 MNHEY and CDR2 SVGAGI. V lost 2 bases and J lost 4, with 18 bases in between. The CDR3 region is CASSYDRRTNVYEQYV. The CDR3, as DNA: TGTGCCAGCAGTTACGATCGTAGGACTAATGTATACGAGCAGTACGTC.

This chain connects TRBV10-3 to TRBJ1-1; D is unclear. CDR1 is ENHRY, CDR2 SYGVKD, per germline. The CDR3 covers 14 residues. V was cut by 6 bases and J by 1 base, with 12 bases left in between. CDR3 sequence (DNA): TGTGCCATCAGGGGCGGGAGTAGGAACACTGAAGCTTTCTTT. The encoded protein is CAIRGGSRNTEAFF.

This clone was counted between two and nine times. The V call is TRBV29-1, the J call TRBJ1-1, with no clear D. Trimming shortened V by 6 bases and J by 3 bases, and 17 bases separated the two germline ends. Germline V gene data show CDR1 as SQVTM and CDR2 as ANQGSEA. The CDR3 runs 14 residues. CDR3 region: CSVDPDGRYTEAFF. Here the CDR3 DNA reads TGCAGCGTCGACCCCGACGGGAGGTACACTGAAGCTTTCTTT.

The V call is TRBV6-5, the J call TRBJ2-2; 9 bases line up with TRBD1. Germline CDR1 and CDR2: MNHEY and SVGAGI. Trimming took 4 bases from V and 7 from J; bases not matched to a gene: 4. CDR3 length equals 14 residues. The CDR3 DNA reads as TGTGCCAGCAGTTTACAGGGGGCCGACGGGGAGCTGTTTTTT. Its protein product is CASSLQGADGELFF.

This chain connects TRBV6-1 to TRBJ1-2, with 12 bases fitting TRBD1. The CDR3 is 13 residues long. CDR1 is MNHNS and CDR2 is SASEGT in the germline V gene. The V and J ends lost 6 bases and 6 bases, in that order; junction bases with no gene match: 2. CDR3 amino acids: CASRGTGGDGYTF. CDR3 DNA sequence: TGTGCCAGCAGAGGGACAGGGGGCGATGGCTACACCTTC.

Turning to this clone: At one of its ends the junction is not consistent with the germline gene, which may arise from a read error. Additional DNA sequences in this sample encode the identical CDR3. The V gene is TRBV10-3, the J gene TRBJ1-5, with D perhaps TRBD1 (5 bases). The CDR3 runs 16 residues. Per the germline V gene, CDR1 is ENHRY and CDR2 is SYGVKD. The CDR3 nucleotides are TGTGCCATCAGTGAAGCCAGGGCGAGTAGCAATCAACCCCAGCATTTT. Its protein is CAISEARASSNQPQHF.

The chain carries TRBV14 and TRBJ1-2, with D perhaps matching TRBD1 (5 bases). V was cut by 1 base and J by 4 bases, with 13 bases left in between. The germline gives CDR1 SGHDN, CDR2 FVKESK. The CDR3 consists of 15 residues. The CDR3: CASSQALVGGYGYTF. The CDR3 coding sequence is TGTGCCAGCAGCCAAGCGCTGGTTGGGGGCTATGGCTACACCTTC.

The table lists this clone with a few counts. The rearrangement links TRBV6-5 to TRBJ1-2, with 9 bases matching TRBD1. The CDR3 is 14 amino acids. V trimming: 5 bases; J trimming: 4 bases; junction bases outside the gene matches: 5. CDR1 and CDR2 from the germline V gene are MNHEY and SVGAGI. The CDR3 DNA reads as TGTGCCAGCAGTGCGGACAGGGGCCTCTATGGCTACACCTTC. Its translation: CASSADRGLYGYTF.

This clone was seen only a few times. The rearrangement joins TRBV10-3 to TRBJ2-7; unclear D gene. The length of the CDR3 is 12 residues. Germline V gives CDR1 ENHRY, CDR2 SYGVKD. CDR3: CASSLTAYEQYV. CDR3 DNA sequence: TGTGCCAGCAGTCTCACAGCCTACGAGCAGTACGTC.

This clone appeared a few times. The genes are TRBV2 and TRBJ2-3; D unresolved. Deletions cut 6 bases from V and 1 base from J, with 5 bases between. Germline-derived CDR1 and CDR2 are SNHLY and FYNNEI. CDR3 length: 12 amino acids. The CDR3 DNA reads as TGTGCCAGCAGGGGCGGCACAGATACGCAGTATTTT. This sequence encodes CASRGGTDTQYF. Based on the CDR3 plus reference TRBV2 and TRBJ2-3, the full variable domain is EPEVTQTPSHQVTQMGQEVILRCVPISNHLYFYWYRQILGQKVEFLVSFYNNEISEKSEIFDDQFSVERPDGSNFTLKIRSTKLEDSAMYFCASRGGTDTQYFGPGTRLTVL.

This clone showed up just once. The chain combines TRBV6-6 with TRBJ2-1; either TRBD1 or TRBD2 may fit D (6 bases each). The CDR3 length is 14 residues. Looked up from germline, CDR1 is MNHNY and CDR2 is SVGAGI (reference sequence). The germline V and J ends were trimmed by 5 bases and 8 bases, with 16 bases remaining between them. The CDR3: CASSTGRQVDEQFF. The CDR3 region has the DNA TGTGCCAGCAGTACCGGGAGACAGGTCGATGAGCAGTTCTTC.

The chain joins TRBV4-1 to TRBJ2-1; no clear D gene. Germline assignment: CDR1 MGHRA and CDR2 YSYEKL. The V end lost 1 base, the J end lost 5 bases, and 9 bases lay between the germline ends. CDR3 size: 14 residues. This CDR3 is CASSQADGHNEQFF. The CDR3 DNA is TGCGCCAGCAGCCAAGCGGACGGACACAATGAGCAGTTCTTC.

This clone was recorded a few times. The chain is built from TRBV10-3 and TRBJ1-4; 9 bases map to TRBD1. This CDR3 region has 14 residues. Germline CDR1 reads ENHRY; CDR2 reads SYGVKD. Trimming removed 10 bases from V and 10 bases from J; junction bases left unmatched: 13. The CDR3 region is CASNPGQGTGKLFF. The CDR3 nucleotides are TGTGCCAGCAACCCGGGACAGGGTACGGGAAAACTGTTTTTT.